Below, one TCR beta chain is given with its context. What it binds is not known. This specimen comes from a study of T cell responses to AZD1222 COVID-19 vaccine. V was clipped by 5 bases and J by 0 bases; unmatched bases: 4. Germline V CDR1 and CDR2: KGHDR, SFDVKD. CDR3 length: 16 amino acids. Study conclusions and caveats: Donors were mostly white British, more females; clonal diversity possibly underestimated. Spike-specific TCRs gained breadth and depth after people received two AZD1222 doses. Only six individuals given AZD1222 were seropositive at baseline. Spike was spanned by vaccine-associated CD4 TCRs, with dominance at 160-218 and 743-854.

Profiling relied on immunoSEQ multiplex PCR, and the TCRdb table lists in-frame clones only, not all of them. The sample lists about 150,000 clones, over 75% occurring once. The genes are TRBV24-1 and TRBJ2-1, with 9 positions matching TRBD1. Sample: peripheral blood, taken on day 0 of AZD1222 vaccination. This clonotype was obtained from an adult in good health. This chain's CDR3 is CATSGRTGDSYNEQFF. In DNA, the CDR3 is TGTGCCACCAGTGGGAGGACAGGGGACTCCTACAATGAGCAGTTCTTC.